Reported below is one T cell receptor (beta chain). This sample was taken from a study of T cell responses to AZD1222 COVID-19 vaccine. The J segment lost 8 bases and the V segment lost 5 bases, leaving 8 bases of the junction unmatched. Germline-derived CDR1 and CDR2 are SEHNR and FQNEAQ (reference sequence). The CDR3 totals 13 residues. Here immunoSEQ multiplex PCR was the method, and the copy in TCRdb shows in-frame clones only, minus some. Of 150,000 or so clones in the sample, 80% to 90% were seen once. This chain links TRBV7-9 with TRBJ1-2; the match to TRBD1 covers 7 bases. Sequences were derived from peripheral blood, sampled on day 0 of AZD1222 vaccination. The TCR comes from an adult in good health. In DNA, the CDR3 is TGTGCCAGCAGCCCTAGACAGGGAAGGGGCTACACCTTC. It specifies CASSPRQGRGYTF.